Shown below are 7 T cell receptor beta chains from a single sample sequenced in a study of T cell responses to AZD1222 COVID-19 vaccine. Some clones are missing from TCRdb's copy, which holds only in-frame ones; the method was immunoSEQ multiplex PCR. The sample holds 60,000 to 85,000 clones, around 86% seen once. The specimen comprised peripheral blood, sampled 28 days after the second AZD1222 dose. The receptor source for this set is an adult who received the AZD1222 COVID-19 vaccine.

This chain links TRBV10-3 with TRBJ1-4, with a weak D call TRBD1 (5 bases). The CDR3 is made up of 14 amino acids. Germline V gene data show CDR1 as ENHRY and CDR2 as SYGVKD. V was cut by 10 bases and J by 7 bases, with 19 bases left in between. CDR3 region: CATSGGSGSEKLFF. CDR3 nucleotides: TGTGCCACCTCGGGGGGGAGCGGTAGTGAAAAACTGTTTTTT.

V gene TRBV7-3 combines with J gene TRBJ1-1, with 7 bases fitting TRBD1. Germline CDR1 and CDR2: SGHTA and FQGTGA. Unmatched junction bases numbered 3, after V lost 4 bases and J lost 1 base. This CDR3 region has 14 residues. As DNA, the CDR3 is TGTGCCAGCAGCTCCCAGGGGGGGAACACTGAAGCTTTCTTT. Residues: CASSSQGGNTEAFF.

CDR3 sequence (DNA): TGTGCCAGCGCTAGCGGGGGGGCCGGACAAGAGACCCAGTACTTC. Its protein product is CASASGGAGQETQYF. The V and J genes are TRBV27 and TRBJ2-5, with 12 bases identical to TRBD2. With V trimmed by 8 bases and J by 2 bases, 6 bases remained unmatched. Germline CDR1 MNHEY, CDR2 SMNVEV (reference sequence). The CDR3 is 15 residues long.

The chain employs TRBV7-3 and TRBJ1-1; possibly TRBD1 for D (5 bases). The germline gives CDR1 SGHTA, CDR2 FQGTGA. V was shortened by 4 bases and J by 4 bases, with 7 bases between the two germline ends. This CDR3 has 12 residues. For the CDR3, the DNA is TGTGCCAGCAGCTCGGGGGGCACTGAAGCTTTCTTT. Protein product: CASSSGGTEAFF.

The chain recombines TRBV5-6 with TRBJ2-5; D is uncertain. Trimming took 4 bases from V and 8 from J, leaving 9 bases between them. The CDR3 totals 11 residues. Germline CDR1 and CDR2: SGHDT and YYEEEE. The CDR3: CASSGRRTQYF. Written as DNA, the CDR3 is TGTGCCAGCAGCGGACGAAGAACCCAGTACTTC.

This chain connects TRBV4-3 to TRBJ2-5, with D uncertain. The CDR3 is made up of 13 amino acids. Germline assignment: CDR1 LGHNA and CDR2 YSLEER. V was pared by 1 base and J by 3 bases, with 6 bases between. CDR3 sequence: CASSQGFEETQYF. The DNA of the CDR3 is TGCGCCAGCAGCCAAGGGTTCGAAGAGACCCAGTACTTC.

This sequence joins TRBV7-2 and TRBJ1-2; D is unresolved. Trimming removed 5 bases from V and 3 bases from J, with 10 bases in between. The CDR3 extends over 13 amino acids. Germline V gene lookup returns CDR1 SGHTA and CDR2 FQGNSA. The CDR3 nucleotides read TGTGCCAGCAGCCTCGACGGGGACTATGGCTACACCTTC. The encoded protein is CASSLDGDYGYTF.